This TCR beta chain was obtained from a study of regulatory T cells in long-lasting Graves disease (dated by TCRdb to 2020 to 2023). With regard to the full study: Antithyroid drugs had been taken for less than 3 months by newly diagnosed Graves' disease patients. Peripheral blood TCR sequencing and RNA sequencing compared persistent Graves' disease patients with newly diagnosed Graves' disease patients. The study was conducted in China and was registered as a clinical trial. A total of 33 samples underwent TCR sequencing: about 13 from persistent and roughly 20 from newly diagnosed Graves' disease patients. Overall results and qualifications from the work: Sequencing and analysis were limited to the TCR beta chain. Lower TCR Shannon entropy and fewer highly expanded clones were observed in persistent Graves' disease patients than in newly diagnosed patients, which suggested clonal expansion. As a limitation, the authors acknowledged that the small sample size may reduce accuracy. Peripheral blood alone was examined, since thyroid tissue, which constituted the primary lesion, could not be accessed. Persistent patients shared more public clonotypes among themselves (2,741) than newly diagnosed patients did (approximately 870).

The time point label here, explained by the study, means: newly diagnosed GD, antithyroid drugs for less than 3 months. For both TCR sequencing and RNA sequencing, RNA was extracted from PBMCs in TRIzol. Graves' disease was diagnosed according to American Thyroid Association guidelines. The patients came from an endocrinology department in Xi'an, China. From each patient, about 9.7 milliliters of peripheral blood was collected into an EDTA anticoagulant tube. PBMCs were isolated by Ficoll Paque Plus density gradient separation without further T cell sorting. RNA quality was checked with an Agilent 2100 Bioanalyzer and agarose gel, and concentration with a NanoDrop 2000. Points on this clonotype: It has no known antigen specificity. Per-base quality was not reported, and no clone a single base away is much larger than it.

Receptors were amplified or captured by multiplex PCR. The sequencing machine was an Illumina HiSeq 4000. iRepertoire HTBI primers and Arm-PCR amplification of CDR3 regions were used to construct TCR beta libraries. Before sequencing, the PCR products went through gel purification. Processing in the source paper ran as follows. Across samples, roughly 60 TRBV and 12 to 15 TRBJ segments were identified and used for gene usage analysis of CDR3 amino acid clonotypes. COPE and FqMerger were used to merge the filtered high-quality paired reads into contigs. BLAST was used to align contigs to the IMGT TRBV, TRBD and TRBJ reference genes, and CDR3 was defined following IMGT. Clonotypes above 0.1% frequency were classified as highly expanded clones. Shannon entropy was used to measure repertoire diversity, and the Gini coefficient was used to measure V-J evenness. A clonotype was considered public if more than one individual shared it. The public reads were quality trimmed at Q25 with fastp and then assembled into clones with MiXCR by TCRdb, keeping productive beta chains. Each CDR3 protein appears once, grouped with its most common genes and DNA. These V and J calls originate from TCRdb's pipeline instead of the authors' own analysis. For this sample there are around 400,000 distinct CDR3 sequences; about an eighth appear just once. The ten largest clonotypes hold approximately 20% of the sample.

These same data were also listed under a study on T cells in Graves' hyperthyroidism and ophthalmopathy. The second paper further reports: Stable Graves' hyperthyroidism was defined as the absence of progression to ophthalmopathy over 18 months of follow-up. Hyperthyroidism patients were newly diagnosed, had a disease duration of under 2 months, and were aged 18 to 65 years. Any patient with an uncontrolled infection, another autoimmune disease, pregnancy or lactation was excluded. Diagnoses were based on clinical symptoms, serum thyroxine and TRAb, thyroid ultrasound and orbital computed tomography. A first-round RT-PCR of the TCR CDR3 used the HTBI primer set with the Qiagen OneStep RT-PCR kit. Most expanded thyroid clonotypes (frequency above 0.001) were also found in blood, which suggests that blood repertoires may mirror thyroid immune responses. A 13 V-J signature model separated ophthalmopathy from stable hyperthyroidism, with around 88% sensitivity and roughly 84% specificity in cross-validation and 80%/75% in testing. In validation, the model predicted progression to ophthalmopathy with approximately 69% sensitivity and about 73% specificity, a median of about six months before onset. TCR V-J signatures able to tell the groups apart were searched for in a discovery cohort of approximately 95 patients, of whom more than 40 had Graves' ophthalmopathy and 55 to 65 had stable Graves' hyperthyroidism. Prospective prediction of ophthalmopathy was tested in an independent validation cohort consisting of 18 to 20 hyperthyroidism patients and more than 15 patients who later progressed to ophthalmopathy. The 85 to 100 discovery patients were divided at random into training and test sets in a 7:3 ratio. The study also compared thyroid tissue and blood T-cell repertoires from more than five Graves' hyperthyroidism patients. After blood sampling, hyperthyroidism patients were treated with methimazole at a starting dose of 30 mg daily, and ophthalmopathy patients were treated with high-dose intravenous methylprednisolone. Libraries were constructed in a second round of multiplex PCR, after which size selection and purification were performed. Libraries were sequenced paired-end with 100 bp reads on an Illumina HiSeq2000. SOAPnuke was used to process the raw data, throwing out any read that contained adapters or uncalled bases, had a mean Phred below 15, or lacked an exact constant-primer or identifier match. High-quality paired reads were merged with COPE v1.2.5, and unique nucleotide sequences were defined as clonotypes. MiTCR v1.1 was used to align clonotypes to the IMGT TRBV, TRBD and TRBJ reference segments. The analysis included only V-J combinations with a frequency above 0.0001, which together covered around 99% of the repertoires. The TCS score was defined as the ratio of F50 (clonal expansion) to E x V (chaos), calculated using BLOSUM62-based TCRdist between CDR3 peptides within each V-J. Welch's t-statistics and random forest reduced fewer than 600 V-J features to 13, which were used in a naive Bayes classifier (R e1071). No statistical method was used to fix the sample size in advance, and group allocation was not hidden from the investigators. The paper describes TCR Vbeta CDR3 sequencing of 135 peripheral blood samples, made up of under 50 ophthalmopathy patients, 70 to 75 hyperthyroidism patients and 17 progressor patients.

The sequence came from a woman between 18 and 29 years old with Graves disease. Donor details come from another sample of the same person, matched by shared clones. The specimen comprised peripheral blood mononuclear cells (PBMCs), sampled at new diagnosis, from a patient treated with antithyroid drugs.

CDR3 region: CASRLTDSGVLGDTQYF. The nucleotide sequence is given as TGTGCCAGCAGACTAACCGACAGCGGGGTATTAGGAGATACGCAGTATTTT. The V and J genes are TRBV6-5 and TRBJ2-3; 7 middle bases align to TRBD2. The V end gives up 6 bases and the J end 5 bases, leaving 17 bases in the junction not matched to a gene. Reading from cysteine to phenylalanine, the CDR3 counts 17 amino acids. Left in the record is the CDR3 DNA by itself, 51 bases read in frame from the first base. Based on the germline V gene, the CDR1 and CDR2 sequences are MNHEY and SVGAGI.